This is a list of T cell receptor beta chains from one sample in a study of blood T cell repertoires in COVID-19. Measured with immunoSEQ multiplex PCR; TCRdb has only the in-frame clones, and not every one. The sample holds 150,000 to 200,000 clones, 81% seen once. Source material: peripheral blood. All receptors come from a man in his sixties with active or convalescent COVID-19. Each CDR3 is given with its conserved first and last residue. D genes are given only for firm matches. Size tells how often a clone was seen (once, few, many) or the class of an expanded clone, and some rows leave it out.

J	V	size	D	DNA	CDR3
TRBJ1-2	TRBV28	.	TRBD1	TGTGCCAGCACCCAACAGGGGGCATTCGGCTACACCTTC	CASTQQGAFGYTF
TRBJ1-5	TRBV7-8	.	.	TGTGCCAGCAGCTTAGTTCAGCGACAGACGGGTCAGCCCCAGCATTTT	CASSLVQRQTGQPQHF
TRBJ2-5	TRBV28	.	.	TGTGCCAGCAGTTCATCCCAGAAGCAAGAGACCCAGTACTTC	CASSSSQKQETQYF
TRBJ1-5	TRBV28	.	.	TGTGCCAGTGGCAGGTCTTTCAATCAGCCCCAGCATTTT	CASGRSFNQPQHF
TRBJ1-5	TRBV28	.	.	TGTGCCAGCAGTTTAAGGGGTTGGGGATCCAGCAATCAGCCCCAGCATTTT	CASSLRGWGSSNQPQHF
TRBJ1-3	TRBV21-1	.	.	TGTGCCAGCAGCAAAGAGCCCGGCTCTGGAAACACCATATATTTT	CASSKEPGSGNTIYF
TRBJ1-3	TRBV6-5	.	.	TGTGCCAGCAGTTACGGTATAACCGGGAACACCATATATTTT	CASSYGITGNTIYF
TRBJ1-2	TRBV19	.	TRBD1	TGTGCCAGTAGTAGGCCCGGGACAGTGGGCTATGGCTACACCTTC	CASSRPGTVGYGYTF
TRBJ1-3	TRBV28	.	.	TGTGCCAGCAGTTTAAGGACAGTCGGTAACACCATATATTTT	CASSLRTVGNTIYF
TRBJ2-1	TRBV7-3	.	.	TGTGCCAGCAGCTCGGGACAAGGAGGCTACAATGAGCAGTTCTTC	CASSSGQGGYNEQFF
TRBJ2-1	TRBV19	once	.	TGTGCCAGTATCGAAGGGAGCGGGCCCAACAATGAGCAGTTCTTC	CASIEGSGPNNEQFF
TRBJ2-2	TRBV19	.	.	TGTGCCAGTAGTACCCGGACAGCCGCGAACACCGGGGAGCTGTTTTTT	CASSTRTAANTGELFF
TRBJ2-5	TRBV2	few	TRBD2	TGTGCCAGCAGTGGATGGTTAGCGGGAGTACAAGAGACCCAGTACTTC	CASSGWLAGVQETQYF
TRBJ2-2	TRBV4-1	few	.	TGCGCCAGCAGCCAAGACCCCCTAGCGAGGACCGGGGAGCTGTTTTTT	CASSQDPLARTGELFF
TRBJ1-1	TRBV19	.	.	TGTGCCAGTAGTATTCAGCCAGGGCCGAACACTGAAGCTTTCTTT	CASSIQPGPNTEAFF
TRBJ1-2	TRBV12-3/TRBV12-4	.	.	TGTGCCAGCAGTTTAGGCAGGGAAGGCTACACCTTC	CASSLGREGYTF
TRBJ2-3	TRBV4-2	.	TRBD2	TGTGCCAGCAGCCAAGATGTCCTAGCGGGAGTCGTCACAGATACGCAGTATTTT	CASSQDVLAGVVTDTQYF